This TCR beta chain comes out of a study of T cell repertoires in aging, cancer and after chemotherapy. Across the whole study: Donor ages fell into six groups from 30 or younger up to 70 or older. General observations from the study: Across the chemotherapy interval, each cancer cohort showed higher median generation probability, suggesting thymic rebound.

Only a few counts were recorded for this clonotype. Its specificity is unknown. TRB rearrangements spanning V, D and J were amplified using mixed TRB-A/B primers. TCRdb re-derived calls from the multiplex PCR reads in MiXCR, one entry per CDR3 protein. Altogether about 3,000 distinct CDR3 sequences are present, 30% being singletons, with the ten largest covering around 15%. TCR beta rearrangements were amplified from peripheral blood genomic DNA. The receptor's source is a human donor in good health. The sequenced sample was blood.

The CDR3 region has the DNA TGCGCCAGCAGCCAAGGGGCCGGTGGCATCTCCTACAATGAGCAGTTCTTC. Residues: CASSQGAGGISYNEQFF. This rearrangement joins TRBV4-3 to TRBJ2-1; D not certain. Trimming shortened V by 1 base and J by 0 bases, and 13 bases separated the two germline ends. CDR1 is LGHNA and CDR2 is YSLEER in the germline V gene. The CDR3 runs to 17 residues.